These T cell receptor beta chains were read from a single sample in a study of cytomegalovirus exposure and HLA in healthy donors. Repertoires were generated with immunoSEQ multiplex PCR, while TCRdb's copy carries only in-frame clones and drops some. The repertoire holds about 180,000 clones, with 65% to 80% as singletons. Specimen: PBMCs. These receptors were taken from a woman aged 45-59 years in good health and CMV-seropositive. The CDR3 runs from the conserved cysteine through the conserved F or W. A D gene is named only where the DNA matches it firmly. Clone size is shown for a subset of rows, as once, few, many or a class of expanded clone.

v_gene: TRBV21-1
j_gene: TRBJ1-5
abundance: NA
d_gene: NA
CDR3aa: CASSKEGQGGFEHQPQHF
CDR3nt: TGTGCCAGCAGCAAGGAGGGACAGGGGGGCTTCGAACACCAGCCCCAGCATTTT

v_gene: TRBV5-1
j_gene: TRBJ2-7
abundance: NA
d_gene: TRBD1
CDR3aa: CASSPQGAYEQYF
CDR3nt: TGCGCCAGCAGCCCGCAGGGGGCCTACGAGCAGTACTTC

v_gene: TRBV9
j_gene: TRBJ2-4
abundance: NA
d_gene: TRBD1
CDR3aa: CASSEKQGKWDSQYF
CDR3nt: TGTGCCAGCAGCGAAAAACAGGGGAAGTGGGACAGTCAGTACTTC

v_gene: TRBV7-2
j_gene: TRBJ1-6
abundance: NA
d_gene: NA
CDR3aa: CASSPRGGSSHNSPLHF
CDR3nt: TGTGCCAGCAGCCCGAGGGGAGGTTCCTCCCATAATTCACCCCTCCACTTT

v_gene: TRBV6-6
j_gene: TRBJ1-1
abundance: NA
d_gene: NA
CDR3aa: CASSFGGGRVNEAFF
CDR3nt: TGTGCCAGCAGCTTCGGGGGGGGGCGTGTTAATGAAGCTTTCTTT

v_gene: TRBV4-2
j_gene: TRBJ2-7
abundance: NA
d_gene: NA
CDR3aa: CASSQDIDTYEQYF
CDR3nt: TGTGCCAGCAGCCAAGATATCGACACCTACGAGCAGTACTTC

v_gene: TRBV19
j_gene: TRBJ1-2
abundance: NA
d_gene: TRBD1
CDR3aa: CASSTDRVGYTF
CDR3nt: TGTGCCAGTAGTACCGACAGGGTTGGCTACACCTTC

v_gene: TRBV28
j_gene: TRBJ1-1
abundance: few
d_gene: TRBD1
CDR3aa: CASRLWTGRSTEAFF
CDR3nt: TGTGCCAGCCGGCTTTGGACAGGCCGGAGCACTGAAGCTTTCTTT

v_gene: TRBV5-1
j_gene: TRBJ2-7
abundance: NA
d_gene: TRBD2
CDR3aa: CASSLGREGDEQYF
CDR3nt: TGCGCCAGCAGCCTGGGCAGGGAGGGCGACGAGCAGTACTTC

v_gene: TRBV4-3
j_gene: TRBJ1-5
abundance: NA
d_gene: NA
CDR3aa: CASSQDRGGWGVDQPQHF
CDR3nt: TGCGCCAGCAGCCAAGATAGGGGCGGCTGGGGGGTAGATCAGCCCCAGCATTTT

v_gene: TRBV2
j_gene: TRBJ2-7
abundance: NA
d_gene: TRBD2
CDR3aa: CASTKEREGYEQYF
CDR3nt: TGTGCCAGCACGAAGGAGCGGGAGGGATACGAGCAGTACTTC

v_gene: TRBV4-3
j_gene: TRBJ1-6
abundance: NA
d_gene: NA
CDR3aa: CASSQDLGISSYNSPLHF
CDR3nt: TGCGCCAGCAGCCAAGACTTGGGCATTAGCTCCTATAATTCACCCCTCCACTTT

v_gene: TRBV27
j_gene: TRBJ1-1
abundance: few
d_gene: NA
CDR3aa: CASSLARSALHTEAFF
CDR3nt: TGTGCCAGCAGTTTGGCCCGCAGCGCGCTGCACACTGAAGCTTTCTTT

v_gene: TRBV28
j_gene: TRBJ1-1
abundance: NA
d_gene: NA
CDR3aa: CASSFHYGGNTEAFF
CDR3nt: TGTGCCAGCAGTTTCCACTACGGGGGTAACACTGAAGCTTTCTTT

v_gene: TRBV19
j_gene: TRBJ1-4
abundance: once
d_gene: NA
CDR3aa: CAASVGGTNEKLFF
CDR3nt: TGTGCCGCGTCTGTGGGAGGCACTAATGAAAAACTGTTTTTT

v_gene: TRBV15
j_gene: TRBJ2-1
abundance: many
d_gene: TRBD2
CDR3aa: CATSSPGRREHEQFF
CDR3nt: TGTGCCACCAGCAGCCCGGGTAGGCGGGAGCATGAGCAGTTCTTC

v_gene: TRBV30
j_gene: TRBJ1-3
abundance: NA
d_gene: NA
CDR3aa: CAWSVFRGGNTIYF
CDR3nt: TGTGCCTGGAGTGTTTTCAGGGGCGGAAACACCATATATTTT

v_gene: TRBV27
j_gene: TRBJ2-2
abundance: once
d_gene: TRBD1
CDR3aa: CASTREGDSRSTGELFF
CDR3nt: TGTGCCAGCACTAGGGAAGGGGACAGCAGGTCTACCGGGGAGCTGTTTTTT

v_gene: TRBV5-1
j_gene: TRBJ1-4
abundance: NA
d_gene: NA
CDR3aa: CASSRGSLNEKLFF
CDR3nt: TGCGCCAGCAGCCGGGGGTCCCTTAATGAAAAACTGTTTTTT

v_gene: TRBV10-3
j_gene: TRBJ1-1
abundance: NA
d_gene: TRBD1
CDR3aa: CAISESTGGNTEAFF
CDR3nt: TGTGCCATCAGTGAGTCCACAGGGGGGAACACTGAAGCTTTCTTT

v_gene: TRBV7-9
j_gene: TRBJ2-1
abundance: NA
d_gene: TRBD2
CDR3aa: CASSRGVAGGLDEQFF
CDR3nt: TGTGCCAGCAGCCGGGGGGTAGCGGGAGGGCTTGATGAGCAGTTCTTC

v_gene: TRBV25-1
j_gene: TRBJ2-1
abundance: NA
d_gene: NA
CDR3aa: CASSENREEQFF
CDR3nt: TGTGCCAGCAGTGAAAATAGAGAAGAGCAGTTCTTC

v_gene: TRBV23-1
j_gene: TRBJ1-2
abundance: NA
d_gene: NA
CDR3aa: CARGGWVLEKDPCGDGYTF
CDR3nt: TGCGCCAGGGGAGGGTGGGTTTTGGAAAAGGACCCCTGTGGGGATGGCTACACCTTC

v_gene: TRBV5-4
j_gene: TRBJ2-6
abundance: once
d_gene: NA
CDR3aa: CASSLLFGGANVLTF
CDR3nt: TGTGCCAGCAGCTTGTTGTTCGGGGGGGCCAACGTCCTGACTTTC

v_gene: TRBV7-2
j_gene: TRBJ1-1
abundance: NA
d_gene: NA
CDR3aa: CASSFSGYSEAFF
CDR3nt: TGTGCCAGCAGCTTTTCGGGGTACTCTGAAGCTTTCTTT

v_gene: TRBV7-2
j_gene: TRBJ2-5
abundance: NA
d_gene: NA
CDR3aa: CASRRVGEETQYF
CDR3nt: TGTGCCAGCAGACGGGTAGGGGAAGAGACCCAGTACTTC

v_gene: TRBV2
j_gene: TRBJ2-2
abundance: NA
d_gene: NA
CDR3aa: CASVGQGNTGELFF
CDR3nt: TGTGCCAGCGTGGGGCAGGGTAACACCGGGGAGCTGTTTTTT

v_gene: TRBV6-1
j_gene: TRBJ2-7
abundance: few
d_gene: NA
CDR3aa: CASWHEVEQYF
CDR3nt: TGTGCCAGCTGGCACGAAGTCGAGCAGTACTTC

v_gene: TRBV19
j_gene: TRBJ2-7
abundance: few
d_gene: TRBD1
CDR3aa: CASSRGTGGFYEQYF
CDR3nt: TGTGCCAGTAGTAGAGGGACAGGGGGCTTCTACGAGCAGTACTTC